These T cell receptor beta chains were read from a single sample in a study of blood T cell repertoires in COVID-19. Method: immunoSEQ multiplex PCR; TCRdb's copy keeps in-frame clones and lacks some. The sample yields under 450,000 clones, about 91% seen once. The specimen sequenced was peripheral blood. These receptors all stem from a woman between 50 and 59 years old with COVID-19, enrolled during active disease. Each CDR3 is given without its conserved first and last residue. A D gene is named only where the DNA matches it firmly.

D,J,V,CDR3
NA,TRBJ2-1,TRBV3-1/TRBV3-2,ASSQRGARGNEQF
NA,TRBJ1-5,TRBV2,ASSFFRGADQPQH
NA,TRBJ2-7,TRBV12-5,ASGGGTAVYEQY
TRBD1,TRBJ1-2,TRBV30,ASNSNGDSVYGYT
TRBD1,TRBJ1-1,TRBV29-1,SVGDRENTEAF
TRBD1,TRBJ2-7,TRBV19,ASSDRDPYEQY
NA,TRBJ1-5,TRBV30,AWGDPSGVGQPQH
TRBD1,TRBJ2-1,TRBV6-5,ASSSDRDSYNEQF
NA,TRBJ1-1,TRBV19,ASSIEVMNTEAF
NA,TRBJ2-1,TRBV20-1,SASRGAYNEQF
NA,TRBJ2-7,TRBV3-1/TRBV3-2,ASSQDPPVNEQY
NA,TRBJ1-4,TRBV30,AYFGSTSEKLF
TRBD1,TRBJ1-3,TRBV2,ASSTDRFSGNTIY
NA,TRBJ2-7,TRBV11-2,ASSPQTGLSYEQY
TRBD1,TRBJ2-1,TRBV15,ATSRRQGASNEQF
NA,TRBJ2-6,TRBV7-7,ASSLGGSTGANVLT
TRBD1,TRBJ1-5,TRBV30,AWGTGSNQPQH
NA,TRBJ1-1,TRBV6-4,ASSLGRDTEAF
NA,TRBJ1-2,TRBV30,AWSRDASSPYGYT
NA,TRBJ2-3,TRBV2,ASSEATGVLTDTQY
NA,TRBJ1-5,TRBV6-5,ASRHLGGNQPQH
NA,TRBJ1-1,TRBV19,ASTLVGQGRRGDTEAF
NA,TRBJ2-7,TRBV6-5,ASLRTYEQY
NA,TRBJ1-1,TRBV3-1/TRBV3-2,ASSPLSRGNTEAF
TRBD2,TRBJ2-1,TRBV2,ASNFIRSGYNEQF
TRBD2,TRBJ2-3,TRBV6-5,ASSWGLAGTDTQY
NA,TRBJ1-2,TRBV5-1,ASSLAGSDGYT
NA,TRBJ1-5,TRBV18,ASSGSSSNQPQH
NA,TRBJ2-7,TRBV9,ASSLGTGPSYEQY
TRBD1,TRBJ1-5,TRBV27,ASGGRGDQPQH
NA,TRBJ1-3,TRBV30,AWSLGIADTIY
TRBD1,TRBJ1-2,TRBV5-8,ASSSHPGTGGGYT
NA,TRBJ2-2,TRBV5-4,ASSLGGPGTGELF
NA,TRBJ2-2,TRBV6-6,ASSWKQGDTGELF
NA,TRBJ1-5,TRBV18,ASSPLTGQPQH
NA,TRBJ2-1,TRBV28,ASSLGVTGSLYNEQF
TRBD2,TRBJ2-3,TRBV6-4,ASSDSAGGPDTQY
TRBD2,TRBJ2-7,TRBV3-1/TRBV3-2,ASSQDRGVEQY
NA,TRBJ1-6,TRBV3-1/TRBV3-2,ASSFMRDLNSPLH
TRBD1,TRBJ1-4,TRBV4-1,ASSRADPRGHREKLF
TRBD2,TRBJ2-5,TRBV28,ASSPSRGLAGGETQY
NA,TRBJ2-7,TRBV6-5,ASSSPPGHDYEQY
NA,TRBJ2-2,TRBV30,AWSFMRTGELF
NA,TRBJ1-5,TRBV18,ASSFQGKDGQPQH
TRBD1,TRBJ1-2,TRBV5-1,ASSPSDRVNYGYT
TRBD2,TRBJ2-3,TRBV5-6,ASTYPSGGTDTQY
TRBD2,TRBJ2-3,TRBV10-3,AISEGLAGVISTDTQY
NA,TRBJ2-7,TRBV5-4,ASSLPPRGEQY
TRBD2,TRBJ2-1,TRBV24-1,ATSETSGGSYNEQF
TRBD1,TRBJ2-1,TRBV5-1,ASSLGGGLGNNNEQF
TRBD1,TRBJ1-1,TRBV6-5,ASSRAPGQGGAF